The clone carrying this T cell receptor beta chain was seen a handful of times. Its specificity is not known. These data belong to a study of T-cell reconstitution after alpha-beta-depleted transplantation in children. It was with unique molecular identifiers that the TCRbeta library was prepared. From the PCR reads, TCRdb called clonotypes with MiXCR, one entry per CDR3 protein. The repertoire holds about a million distinct CDR3 sequences, with 25% to 30% as singletons. Findings and limits, study-wide: T cells produced anew were the main source of T-cell counts and diversity one year after transplant. Several hundred rapidly expanded clones from non-depleted graft cells reportedly supplied alpha-beta T cells about two months post-transplant. Recipient T cells and thymic progenitors that survived gave rise to the high TCRbeta diversity observed at day 60 in some patients.

After removal of 1 base from V and 9 bases from J, the junction contained 3 bases not matched to a gene. In germline, CDR1 is SGHAT, CDR2 FQNNGV. The CDR3 is made up of 14 amino acids. This clonotype was obtained from a boy in the first two years of life who had a stem cell transplant for SCID, so the T cells may come from the graft donor. The chain uses TRBV11-2 and TRBJ2-1; TRBD1 matches at 10 bases. Specimen: PBMCs, mostly from graft donor cells, collected 360 days after TCRalphabeta/CD19-depleted stem cell transplant. The CDR3 DNA reads TGTGCCAGCAGCTTAGTAAGGACAGGGGGTGAGCAGTTCTTC. As protein: CASSLVRTGGEQFF.